This TCR beta chain is from a study of blood T cell repertoires in COVID-19. About the study: Specimens from acute and convalescent COVID-19 originated in the United States, Italy and Spain. T cells, B-cell-depleted T cells, or PBMCs provided the cDNA or gDNA that served as material.

Germline V gene data show CDR1 as KGHSH and CDR2 as LQKENI. The CDR3 contains 17 residues. V gave up 2 bases and J gave up 2 bases; unmatched junction bases: 8. Source study methods: Amplification of reference gene primers provided the estimated nucleated cell counts. The assay was immunoSEQ multiplex PCR, and TCRdb's table has in-frame clones only and misses some. The V and J calls and clone size come from that table; D and trimming were worked out from the DNA. The sample lists tens of thousands of clones, 75% to 90% occurring once. The rearrangement joins TRBV18 to TRBJ1-3; 8 nucleotides line up with TRBD1. The TCR was taken from a middle-aged man with acute or convalescent COVID-19. Sequencing was performed on peripheral blood. CDR3: CASSPNTVQGAGNTIYF. DNA for the CDR3: TGTGCCAGCTCACCAAACACAGTACAGGGGGCTGGAAACACCATATATTTT.